These T cell receptor beta chains were read from a single sample in a study of CD4 T cells in relation to SARS-CoV-2 and coronaviruses. Sequenced by immunoSEQ multiplex PCR; TCRdb stores in-frame clones only, minus some. The sample yields about 16,000 clones, roughly 85% seen once. These TCRs are of unknown antigen specificity. Sequencing was performed on CD4+ T cells from PBMCs, cultured in vitro. Source of these receptors: a human donor in good health. Both conserved end residues are part of each CDR3. Fields, in order: V gene, J gene, D gene, CDR3 length, clone size, CDR3 DNA, CDR3 protein. The D gene is left open where the match is weak. Clone sizes are given selectively: once, few, many, or a class where the clone is expanded.

TRBV7-9	TRBJ2-3	NA	13	NA	TGTGCCAGCAGCGACTTAGGGGAAGAAGCGCAGTATTTT	CASSDLGEEAQYF
TRBV3-1/TRBV3-2	TRBJ1-6	NA	15	NA	TGTGCCAGCAGCCATAACAGGGAATATAATTCACCCCTCCACTTT	CASSHNREYNSPLHF
TRBV19	TRBJ2-7	TRBD1	13	NA	TGTGCCAGTAGCCATGGGACAGGCTACGAGCAGTACTTC	CASSHGTGYEQYF
TRBV18	TRBJ1-5	NA	13	NA	TGTGCCAGCTCAGGTGATAGCAATCAGCCCCAGCATTTT	CASSGDSNQPQHF
TRBV7-6	TRBJ2-1	NA	15	once	TGTGCCAGCAGTCGGACAGTAGGCGGGTATGGTGAGCAGTTCTTC	CASSRTVGGYGEQFF
TRBV30	TRBJ1-2	NA	12	NA	TGTGCCTGGAGTTCTAACAGGCGCTCCGAGACCTTC	CAWSSNRRSETF
TRBV13	TRBJ1-1	TRBD1	15	NA	TGTGCCAGCAGCTTTAACAGGGGGCAAGGGACTGAAGCTTTCTTT	CASSFNRGQGTEAFF
TRBV29-1	TRBJ1-1	NA	11	NA	TGCAGCGTTATTAGGGGCACTGAAGCTTTCTTT	CSVIRGTEAFF
TRBV11-2	TRBJ2-6	NA	19	once	TGTGCCAGCAGCTTAGATCTCCTAAGGGCAGGGGTTGGGGCCAACGTCCTGACTTTC	CASSLDLLRAGVGANVLTF
TRBV5-1	TRBJ1-6	TRBD1	15	NA	TGCGCCAGCAGCTTGGACAGGGGGTATAATTCACCCCTCCACTTT	CASSLDRGYNSPLHF
TRBV27	TRBJ2-1	TRBD2	21	NA	TGTGCCAGCAGTAAACGGCCGGGACTAGCGGGAGGGGTGACTGGCTACAATGAGCAGTTCTTC	CASSKRPGLAGGVTGYNEQFF
TRBV19	TRBJ2-6	TRBD2	15	NA	TGTGCCAGTAGCAGTAAGCGGGATTTGGCCAACGTCCTGACTTTC	CASSSKRDLANVLTF
TRBV18	TRBJ2-2	NA	13	NA	TGTGCCAGCTCAGTCGACTACCCCGGGGAGCTGTTTTTT	CASSVDYPGELFF
TRBV5-4	TRBJ1-2	TRBD1	15	NA	TGTGCCAGCAGCTCCGCGCTGGAGGGGGCGAATGGCTACACCTTC	CASSSALEGANGYTF
TRBV6-5	TRBJ1-6	TRBD1	15	NA	TGTGCCAGCGGGTCCACAGGGGACTATAATTCACCCCTCCACTTT	CASGSTGDYNSPLHF
TRBV3-1/TRBV3-2	TRBJ2-3	TRBD2	15	NA	TGTGCCAGCAGCCAAGATCTCCTAGCGGCAGATACGCAGTATTTT	CASSQDLLAADTQYF
TRBV29-1	TRBJ2-1	TRBD2	14	NA	TGCAGCGTTGACGGCGGGAGCTACTACAATGAGCAGTTCTTC	CSVDGGSYYNEQFF
TRBV5-1	TRBJ2-7	TRBD1	17	NA	TGCGCCAGCAGCCGGGACAGGGGGGCTTACCTAGCCTACGAGCAGTACTTC	CASSRDRGAYLAYEQYF
TRBV5-1	TRBJ2-3	NA	15	NA	TGCGCCAGCAGCTTATGGGGAGTTTTAACAGATACGCAGTATTTT	CASSLWGVLTDTQYF
TRBV27	TRBJ1-1	NA	13	NA	TGTGCCAGCAGTTTAGTGAAGGGGATCGAAGCTTTCTTT	CASSLVKGIEAFF
TRBV7-2	TRBJ1-1	NA	15	NA	TGTGCCAGCAGCTTAAGCCCAACCATGAACACTGAAGCTTTCTTT	CASSLSPTMNTEAFF
TRBV5-1	TRBJ2-5	TRBD2	14	NA	TGCGCCAGCAGCCCGTACCCGGGGGGAGAGACCCAGTACTTC	CASSPYPGGETQYF
TRBV12-5	TRBJ1-2	NA	18	NA	TGTGCTAGTGGTTTGGTATTAGGCACCGTCTCCCCTAACTATGGCTACACCTTC	CASGLVLGTVSPNYGYTF
TRBV10-3	TRBJ1-2	NA	14	NA	TGTGCCATCGGCGGGCAGGGGTCTAACTATGGCTACACCTTC	CAIGGQGSNYGYTF
TRBV3-1/TRBV3-2	TRBJ2-5	TRBD2	14	NA	TGTGCCAGCAGCCTAGAAAGCGGGACCGGGACCCAGTACTTC	CASSLESGTGTQYF
TRBV5-1	TRBJ2-7	NA	14	NA	TGCGCCAGCAGCTTGGTAGGCTCTACTTACGAGCAGTACTTC	CASSLVGSTYEQYF
TRBV6-4	TRBJ2-2	NA	14	NA	TGTGCCAGCAGTACACAGCCGGGGTCCGGGGAGCTGTTTTTT	CASSTQPGSGELFF
TRBV6-5	TRBJ2-7	TRBD1	14	once	TGTGCCAGCAGGAATGACAGGGCCTCCTACGAGCAGTACTTC	CASRNDRASYEQYF
TRBV7-3	TRBJ1-1	NA	13	NA	TGTGCCAGCAGCACCCGGAGGGGCACTGAAGCTTTCTTT	CASSTRRGTEAFF
TRBV5-1	TRBJ2-2	NA	14	large	TGCGCCAGCAGCACGGGTGGGAACACCGGGGAGCTGTTTTTT	CASSTGGNTGELFF
TRBV27	TRBJ2-3	NA	13	NA	TGTGCCAGCAGTTTTTTTAGCTCAGATACGCAGTATTTT	CASSFFSSDTQYF
TRBV5-1	TRBJ2-1	TRBD2	15	NA	TGCGCCAGTACTAGCGGGACGCACCTGCGGGATGAGCAGTTCTTC	CASTSGTHLRDEQFF
TRBV6-1	TRBJ2-5	TRBD1	16	NA	TGTGCCAGCAGTGACCAGGGACAGGGGCGGGGAGAGACCCAGTACTTC	CASSDQGQGRGETQYF
TRBV5-4	TRBJ1-2	NA	13	few	TGTGCCAGCGAACGGGACGGCCTCGTAGGCTACACCTTC	CASERDGLVGYTF
TRBV30	TRBJ2-7	NA	14	NA	TGTGCCTGGAAACCGGCAGGGAGTGTCTACGAGCAGTACTTC	CAWKPAGSVYEQYF
TRBV12-3/TRBV12-4	TRBJ1-5	NA	13	NA	TGTGCCAGCAGTTTGGCTACGCCACCGACCCAGCATTTT	CASSLATPPTQHF
TRBV24-1	TRBJ2-1	TRBD2	16	NA	TGTGCCACCAGTGATCCCTCTAGCGGGAGTTTGTATGAGCAGTTCTTC	CATSDPSSGSLYEQFF
TRBV30	TRBJ2-2	TRBD2	16	once	TGTGCCTGGAGCGCTCCTAGCGGGAGTAACACCGGGGAGCTGTTTTTT	CAWSAPSGSNTGELFF
TRBV5-1	TRBJ2-5	NA	11	NA	TGCGCCAGCAGCTCGCAAGAGACCCAGTACTTC	CASSSQETQYF
TRBV6-1	TRBJ2-7	TRBD2	16	NA	TGTGCCAGCAGTGAAGCGCGGACTAGCGGGAAGAACGAGCAGTACTTC	CASSEARTSGKNEQYF
TRBV28	TRBJ2-1	TRBD2	14	NA	TGTGCCAGCAGTTTGAAGGGACTAGCGGGTCTACAGCTCTTC	CASSLKGLAGLQLF
TRBV9	TRBJ2-5	NA	15	NA	TGTGCCAGCAGCGTAGAGGGGGGTCGGTGGGAGACCCAGTACTTC	CASSVEGGRWETQYF
TRBV30	TRBJ1-6	TRBD1	13	NA	TGTGCCTGGAGAGACAGGGGGAATTCACCCCTCCACTTT	CAWRDRGNSPLHF
TRBV5-6	TRBJ2-1	TRBD2	16	NA	TGTGCCAGCAGCCCCCTCTCCCCGATAGCGGGAGGTGAGCAGTTCTTC	CASSPLSPIAGGEQFF
TRBV14	TRBJ1-2	NA	13	NA	TGTGCCAGCAGCCGCGGACGGGAGGGCGGCTACACCTTC	CASSRGREGGYTF
TRBV15	TRBJ2-5	NA	14	once	TGTGCCACCAGCACCTCTAGCGTACAAGAGACCCAGTACTTC	CATSTSSVQETQYF
TRBV15	TRBJ2-7	NA	15	NA	TGTGCCACCAGCAGAGGGTACAGTAAAGGGGGGGAGCAGTACTTC	CATSRGYSKGGEQYF
TRBV23-1	TRBJ2-3	TRBD2	20	NA	TGCGCCAGCAGTCAATCTGAAGGGGAGGGGTTAATAGGGAGGTACGATACGCAGTATTTT	CASSQSEGEGLIGRYDTQYF
TRBV3-1/TRBV3-2	TRBJ2-3	NA	14	NA	TGTGCCAGCAGCCAAGCGGGGTTCGGAGATACGCAGTATTTT	CASSQAGFGDTQYF
TRBV11-2	TRBJ1-2	NA	13	NA	TGTGCCAGCAGCTTAGGCCACGAAAGTGGCTACACCTTC	CASSLGHESGYTF
TRBV20-1	TRBJ2-7	NA	11	once	TGCAGTGCTAGCGGACTTGGCGAGCAGTACTTC	CSASGLGEQYF
TRBV5-1	TRBJ1-3	NA	13	NA	TGCGCCAGCAGCTTGGGGGGTGGAAACACCATATATTTT	CASSLGGGNTIYF
TRBV30	TRBJ2-3	NA	14	once	TGTGCCTGGAGTGCTGTTTTTAGCACAGATACGCAGTATTTT	CAWSAVFSTDTQYF